These 31 T cell receptor beta chains share one sample of origin, sequenced in a study of T-cell memory formation after mild COVID-19. TCRdb redid the calling of the 5' RACE reads with MiXCR, one entry per CDR3 protein. The table shows roughly 200,000 distinct CDR3 sequences, with about a sixth occurring only once. Sequences were obtained from PBMCs or a T cell subset sorted from them (not recorded which). Receptors were obtained from an adult woman who had mild COVID-19 (a few samples of this study predate the infection). Cell type and time point are not known.

The chain is built from TRBV4-3 and TRBJ2-7; maybe TRBD2 (5 bases). The ends were cut back, 0 bases at V and 2 bases at J, with 20 bases in the middle. This CDR3 contains 18 residues. Germline loops: CDR1 LGHNA, CDR2 YSLEER. CDR3 bases: TGCGCCAGCAGCCAAGATTCGGGCGGTACTGGGAGAACCTACGAGCAGTACTTC. Translated: CASSQDSGGTGRTYEQYF.

A few counts support this clonotype. J is TRBJ2-5 and V is TRBV24-1; 7 positions match TRBD2. The CDR3 has 15 amino acids. The trim removed 3 bases at V and 5 bases at J, leaving 8 bases unmatched. In germline, CDR1 is KGHDR, CDR2 SFDVKD. In DNA form, the CDR3 reads TGTGCCACCAGTGATCTGGCTAGGGGAGGGGAGACCCAGTACTTC. Its translation is CATSDLARGGETQYF.

This rearrangement joins TRBV7-2 to TRBJ2-6, with TRBD1 matching 12 bases. Germline V gene sequence: CDR1 SGHTA, CDR2 FQGNSA. V gave up 5 bases and J gave up 4 bases; unmatched junction bases: 12. The CDR3 is made up of 19 amino acids. CDR3: CASSVTRDRGLRGANVLTF. The CDR3 nucleotides read TGTGCCAGCAGCGTCACCCGGGACAGGGGGCTGCGGGGGGCCAACGTCCTGACTTTC.

The DNA for the CDR3 is TGCAGTGCTAGGGGAGCAGGGGGGGTATCACCCCTCCACTTT. Its protein is CSARGAGGVSPLHF. The chain links TRBV20-1 to TRBJ1-6, with 7 nucleotides matching TRBD1. V gave up 3 bases and J gave up 10 bases; unmatched junction bases: 9. The CDR3 totals 14 residues. The germline gives CDR1 DFQATT, CDR2 SNEGSKA (reference sequence).

The chain joins TRBV14 to TRBJ1-2; D is perhaps TRBD1 (6 bases). The V gene lost 2 bases and the J gene lost 5 bases, with 9 bases spanning the gap. Germline V gives CDR1 SGHDN, CDR2 FVKESK. The CDR3 loop spans 13 amino acids. CDR3: CASSQQGWYGYTF. Written as DNA, the CDR3 is TGTGCCAGCAGCCAACAGGGGTGGTATGGCTACACCTTC.

The chain has TRBV12-3 or TRBV12-4 and TRBJ1-5; TRBD1 matches 12 bases. The CDR3 consists of 16 residues. V trimming: 5 bases; J trimming: 6 bases; junction bases outside the gene matches: 8. The DNA for the CDR3 is TGTGCCAGCAGTCCGCCGGGACAGGGGGCAAGTCAGCCCCAGCATTTT. This codes for CASSPPGQGASQPQHF.

This clonotype appeared a few times. The chain has TRBV7-2 and TRBJ2-2, with D unclear. This CDR3 contains 12 residues. Germline V gives CDR1 SGHTA, CDR2 FQGNSA. The V gene lost 3 bases and the J gene lost 4 bases, with 3 bases spanning the gap. The CDR3 loop is CASSFSTGELFF. DNA for the CDR3: TGTGCCAGCAGCTTCTCCACCGGGGAGCTGTTTTTT.

This clonotype occurred a few times. The V and J genes are TRBV7-6 and TRBJ2-1; TRBD1 might be the D (6 bases). The CDR3 is 15 amino acids. Trimming pared 5 bases from V and 10 bases from J, leaving 21 bases between. The V gene's germline CDR1 is SGHVS and CDR2 FNYEAQ. The CDR3 sequence: CASSPSTGSPQEQFF. The CDR3 nucleotides read TGTGCCAGCAGCCCCTCGACAGGATCGCCCCAAGAGCAGTTCTTC.

The chain couples TRBV5-6 to TRBJ1-1; tentatively, D is TRBD1 (5 bases). V lost 3 bases, J lost 0 bases, and 12 bases lay in between. This CDR3 comprises 15 residues. Per germline, CDR1 SGHDT and CDR2 YYEEEE. CDR3 sequence (DNA): TGTGCCAGCAGCTCGGGACTGTTGATGAACACTGAAGCTTTCTTT. It specifies CASSSGLLMNTEAFF. Full variable domain (outside the CDR3, taken from reference TRBV5-6 and TRBJ1-1): DAGVTQSPTHLIKTRGQQVTLRCSPKSGHDTVSWYQQALGQGPQFIFQYYEEEERQRGNFPDRFSGHQFPNYSSELNVNALLLGDSALYLCASSSGLLMNTEAFFGQGTRLTVV.

The chain recombines TRBV6-6 with TRBJ1-5; TRBD1 matches at 9 bases. V shed 5 bases and J 4 bases; nucleotides not matched to a gene: 6. Germline-derived CDR1 and CDR2 are MNHNY and SVGAGI (reference sequence). The CDR3 contains 15 residues. In DNA form, the CDR3 reads TGTGCCAGCAGTCCCGAAGGGACAGGGAATCAGCCCCAGCATTTT. Translated: CASSPEGTGNQPQHF.

The genes are TRBV3-1 and TRBJ1-1; D gene ambiguous. Trimming took off 0 bases at V and 7 bases at J, with 9 bases between the two ends. Germline V gene sequence: CDR1 LGHDT, CDR2 YNNKEL (reference sequence). The CDR3 has 13 residues. The CDR3 spells CASSQEVRREAFF. DNA of the CDR3: TGTGCCAGCAGCCAAGAAGTACGACGTGAAGCTTTCTTT.

This clonotype was found a few times. This chain uses TRBV5-4 with TRBJ2-7; TRBD2 aligns across 10 bases. With 4 bases clipped from V and 6 bases from J, the junction kept 10 bases outside the gene matches. Germline V gives CDR1 SGHNT, CDR2 YYREEE (reference sequence). The CDR3 spans 15 residues. The DNA of the CDR3 is TGTGCCAGCAGCCATTCTAGCGGGAGCCGTCTCGAGCAGTACTTC. Translation gives CASSHSSGSRLEQYF.

This clonotype was observed a handful of times. The chain employs TRBV4-1 and TRBJ2-3, with 8 bases fitting TRBD2. CDR3 length: 16 residues. V lost 2 bases and J lost 3; bases outside the gene matches: 7. Germline lookup yields CDR1 MGHRA and CDR2 YSYEKL. The CDR3 loop is CASSQLREGRTDTQYF. The CDR3 coding sequence is TGCGCCAGCAGCCAACTTCGGGAGGGCCGAACAGATACGCAGTATTTT.

The chain couples TRBV10-3 to TRBJ2-7; D uncertain. Deletions cut 4 bases from V and 2 bases from J, with 12 bases between. The CDR3 consists of 14 residues. The germline CDR1 and CDR2 sequences are ENHRY and SYGVKD. The CDR3 DNA reads as TGTGCCATCAGTGTCGCGGCAGGCCCCTACGAGCAGTACTTC. Translation: CAISVAAGPYEQYF.

This clonotype was seen a few times. The V and J genes are TRBV12-3 or TRBV12-4 and TRBJ1-1, with D perhaps TRBD1 (6 bases). The CDR3 contains 14 residues. V was trimmed by 5 bases and J by 4 bases, leaving 14 bases between them. CDR3 loop: CASSPRGGSTEAFF. In DNA form, the CDR3 reads TGTGCCAGCAGTCCCAGGGGAGGGAGCACTGAAGCTTTCTTT.

The V call is TRBV29-1, the J call TRBJ1-4, with D perhaps TRBD1 (5 bases). The CDR3 runs 14 residues. Trimming stripped 5 bases from V and 0 bases from J, with 10 bases between. Looked up from germline, CDR1 is SQVTM and CDR2 is ANQGSEA. DNA of the CDR3: TGCAGCGTTCGTAGGGGACCAACTAATGAAAAACTGTTTTTT. This encodes CSVRRGPTNEKLFF.

The rearrangement uses TRBV9 and TRBJ1-1; possibly TRBD1 for D (6 bases). This CDR3 region has 15 residues. The ends were cut back, 4 bases at V and 6 bases at J, with 19 bases in the middle. Germline values: CDR1 SGDLS, CDR2 YYNGEE. The DNA of the CDR3 is TGTGCCAGCAGCCCCGGGACACTGCTCCGTGCTGAAGCTTTCTTT. Amino acid sequence: CASSPGTLLRAEAFF. Complete variable domain (other parts from reference TRBV9 and TRBJ1-1): DSGVTQTPKHLITATGQRVTLRCSPRSGDLSVYWYQQSLDQGLQFLIQYYNGEERAKGNILERFSAQQFPDLHSELNLSSLELGDSALYFCASSPGTLLRAEAFFGQGTRLTVV.

The rearrangement joins TRBV5-1 to TRBJ1-2; D remains unclear. Trimming removed 5 bases at V and 3 bases at J, with 8 bases between. Germline CDR1 SGHRS, CDR2 YFSETQ. The CDR3 runs to 12 residues. CDR3 DNA sequence: TGCGCCAGCAGGGAGGCCGACTATGGCTACACCTTC. Protein: CASREADYGYTF. Combining the CDR3 with reference TRBV5-1 and TRBJ1-2 gives the whole variable domain KAGVTQTPRYLIKTRGQQVTLSCSPISGHRSVSWYQQTPGQGLQFLFEYFSETQRNKGNFPGRFSGRQFSNSRSEMNVSTLELGDSALYLCASREADYGYTFGSGTRLTVV.

The V gene is TRBV3-1, the J gene TRBJ2-1; D is perhaps TRBD2 (6 bases). V lost 3 bases and J lost 15, with 12 bases in between. The CDR3 has 11 residues. Germline assignment: CDR1 LGHDT and CDR2 YNNKEL (reference sequence). The CDR3 DNA sequence: TGTGCCAGCAGCCAGGGGGGATGGCGGTTCTTC. It specifies CASSQGGWRFF.

In its sample, this clonotype was seen many times. The chain couples TRBV7-3 to TRBJ1-1; D perhaps matches TRBD1 (5 bases). Per the germline V gene, CDR1 is SGHTA and CDR2 is FQGTGA. The CDR3 totals 13 residues. The ends were cut back, 5 bases at V and 4 bases at J, with 11 bases in the middle. The DNA for the CDR3 is TGTGCCAGCAGCCCCCTCGGGGGCACTGAAGCTTTCTTT. This encodes CASSPLGGTEAFF.

In its sample, this clonotype was seen many times. V is TRBV5-1 and J is TRBJ2-3, with D possibly matching TRBD1 (5 bases). Trimming took 5 bases from V and 6 from J, leaving 10 bases between them. Germline CDR1 is SGHRS and CDR2 is YFSETQ. CDR3 length: 12 amino acids. In nucleotides, the CDR3 is TGCGCCAGCAGGGACACGGTGGATACGCAGTATTTT. Residues: CASRDTVDTQYF.

This clonotype was counted only a few times. The CDR3: CASSKISRGTSGDNEQFF. The CDR3 coding sequence is TGTGCCAGCAGCAAAATCTCGCGCGGGACTAGCGGGGACAATGAGCAGTTCTTC. The rearrangement links TRBV21-1 to TRBJ2-1; the table's D call TRBD2 went unverified against the DNA. TRBV21-1 is reported as a pseudogene. The CDR3 contains 18 residues.

The genes are TRBV3-1 and TRBJ1-4; the D is unclear. The germline V gene encodes CDR1 LGHDT and CDR2 YNNKEL (reference sequence). The CDR3 covers 15 residues. Trimming took off 4 bases at V and 5 bases at J, with 14 bases between the two ends. The DNA of the CDR3 is TGTGCCAGCAGCCGGACCGGTATTAGGAATGAAAAACTGTTTTTT. It codes for CASSRTGIRNEKLFF. The whole variable domain, remainder taken from reference TRBV3-1 and TRBJ1-4, is DTAVSQTPKYLVTQMGNDKSIKCEQNLGHDTMYWYKQDSKKFLKIMFSYNNKELIINETVPNRFSPKSPDKAHLNLHINSLELGDSAVYFCASSRTGIRNEKLFFGSGTQLSVL.

This clonotype has more than one count but fewer than ten. The chain employs TRBV7-2 and TRBJ2-4; D is unclear. The CDR3 length is 18 residues. Germline-derived CDR1 and CDR2 are SGHTA and FQGNSA. Trimming stripped 1 base from V and 0 bases from J, with 16 bases between. CDR3 in amino acids: CASSLGVVSPVAKNIQYF. CDR3 nucleotide sequence: TGTGCCAGCAGCTTAGGGGTGGTCTCACCTGTAGCCAAAAACATTCAGTACTTC.

This clonotype was counted only a few times. The V gene is TRBV6-5, the J gene TRBJ2-3; D not resolved. V shed 5 bases and J shed 4 bases, with 13 bases lying between them. The CDR3 totals 14 residues. In germline, CDR1 is MNHEY, CDR2 SVGAGI. In nucleotides, the CDR3 is TGTGCCAGCAGTGCATTTCGTCTTGCAGATACGCAGTATTTT. It codes for CASSAFRLADTQYF.

The chain uses TRBV7-3 and TRBJ2-1, with a weak D call TRBD2 (5 bases). The CDR3 totals 15 residues. V was trimmed by 2 bases and J by 8 bases, leaving 16 bases between them. Germline assignment: CDR1 SGHTA and CDR2 FQGTGA. The CDR3 spells CASSLWPSPQDEQFF. The CDR3 DNA sequence: TGTGCCAGCAGCTTATGGCCTAGCCCCCAAGATGAGCAGTTCTTC.

The table lists this clonotype with a few counts. This rearrangement joins TRBV7-2 to TRBJ2-5; 8 nucleotides align to TRBD2. The CDR3 loop spans 14 amino acids. The germline gives CDR1 SGHTA, CDR2 FQGNSA. Unmatched junction bases numbered 7, after V lost 4 bases and J lost 6 bases. CDR3 region: CASSSGLAHQTQYF. CDR3 sequence (DNA): TGTGCCAGCAGCTCCGGACTAGCTCACCAGACCCAGTACTTC.

This clonotype was detected only a few times. The chain has TRBV12-3 or TRBV12-4 and TRBJ2-3; no clear D. V was cut by 3 bases and J by 2 bases, with 9 bases left in between. This CDR3 has 14 amino acids. CDR3 loop: CASSFRKDTDTQYF. CDR3 in DNA: TGTGCCAGCAGTTTCCGAAAGGACACAGATACGCAGTATTTT.

The V call is TRBV20-1, the J call TRBJ2-7; D is uncertain. CDR1 DFQATT and CDR2 SNEGSKA come from the germline V gene (reference sequence). The length of the CDR3 is 14 residues. Trimming stripped 1 base from V and 6 bases from J, with 16 bases between. CDR3 protein: CSARGGSAGREQYF. For the CDR3, the DNA is TGCAGTGCTAGAGGAGGCTCCGCTGGGCGCGAGCAGTACTTC.

The V call is TRBV7-2, the J call TRBJ2-3; D could derive from TRBD1 or TRBD2 (5 bases each). Germline CDR1 and CDR2: SGHTA and FQGNSA. This CDR3 comprises 14 residues. V dropped 5 bases and J dropped 6 bases, with 15 bases sitting between them. The DNA for the CDR3 is TGTGCCAGCAGCAAGACACGGGGCGGGGATACGCAGTATTTT. This gives the protein CASSKTRGGDTQYF.

In this sample, this clonotype turned up a few times. The rearrangement uses TRBV15 and TRBJ2-1, with D tentatively TRBD2 (6 bases). Trimming left V 3 bases short and J 2 bases short, with 11 bases between. The CDR3 runs to 15 residues. Germline V gene lookup returns CDR1 LNHNV and CDR2 YYDKDF (reference sequence). CDR3 sequence: CATSSPRLAYNEQFF. For the CDR3, the DNA is TGTGCCACCAGCAGTCCCAGACTAGCCTACAATGAGCAGTTCTTC.